One T cell receptor (beta chain) is described in this entry. Its antigen remains unidentified. UMIs that included a 6-nucleotide sample barcode were added by template switching, which took place during cDNA synthesis. TCRdb reprocessed the 5' RACE reads, keeping one entry per CDR3 protein, no DNA. Its table lists about 380,000 distinct CDR3 sequences. The record originates from a study of monozygotic twins with inflammatory bowel disease. Points from the study as a whole: No one strong IBD-associated signal or clonotype was supported. Limited power may explain why concordant and discordant twins showed no difference in repertoire similarity.

Germline values: CDR1 DFQATT, CDR2 SNEGSKA (reference sequence). The CDR3 runs 15 residues. Sequenced input: blood. This receptor was identified in a human donor with ulcerative colitis or Crohn's disease, or a healthy co-twin of an affected twin (not recorded which). The chain is built from TRBV20-1 and TRBJ2-4; TCRdb designates TRBD1, a call that cannot be tested without DNA. The CDR3: CSARARTESKNIQYF.